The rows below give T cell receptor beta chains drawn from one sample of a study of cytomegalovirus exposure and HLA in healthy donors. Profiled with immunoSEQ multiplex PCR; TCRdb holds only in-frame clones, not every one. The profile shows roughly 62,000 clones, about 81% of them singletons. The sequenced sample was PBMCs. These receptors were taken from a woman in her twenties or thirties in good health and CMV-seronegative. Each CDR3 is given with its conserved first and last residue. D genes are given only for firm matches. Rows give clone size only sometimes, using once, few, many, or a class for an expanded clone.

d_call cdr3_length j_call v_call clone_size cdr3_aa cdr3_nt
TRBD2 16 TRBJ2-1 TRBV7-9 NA CASSLPSGSARDEQFF TGTGCCAGCAGCTTACCGAGCGGGAGTGCCCGGGATGAGCAGTTCTTC
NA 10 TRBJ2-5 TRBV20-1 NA CSAEQETQYF TGCAGTGCCGAGCAAGAGACCCAGTACTTC
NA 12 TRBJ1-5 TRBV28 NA CASTENNQPQHF TGTGCCAGCACGGAGAACAATCAGCCCCAGCATTTT
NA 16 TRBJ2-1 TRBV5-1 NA CASSFWGPGSYNEQFF TGCGCCAGCAGCTTCTGGGGGCCGGGCTCCTACAATGAGCAGTTCTTC
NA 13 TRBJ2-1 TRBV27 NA CASSTHPQGERVF TGTGCCAGCAGTACTCACCCACAGGGAGAACGGGTCTTC
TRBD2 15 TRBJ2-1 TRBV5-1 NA CASSWGLAGDNEQFF TGCGCCAGCAGCTGGGGACTAGCGGGAGACAATGAGCAGTTCTTC
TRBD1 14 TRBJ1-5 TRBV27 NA CASSSLTGAQPQHF TGTGCCAGCAGTTCCCTCACAGGGGCTCAGCCCCAGCATTTT
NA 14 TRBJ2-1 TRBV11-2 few CASSLERDYGEQFF TGTGCCAGCAGCTTAGAGCGGGATTACGGTGAGCAGTTCTTC
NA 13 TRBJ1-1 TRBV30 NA CAWKGIWATEAFF TGTGCCTGGAAGGGGATTTGGGCCACTGAAGCTTTCTTT
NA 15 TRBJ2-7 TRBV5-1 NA CASTLEGATSYEQYF TGCGCCAGCACCCTGGAGGGGGCCACCTCCTACGAGCAGTACTTC
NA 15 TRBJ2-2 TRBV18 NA CASSPGQHATGELFF TGTGCCAGCTCACCAGGGCAGCATGCCACCGGGGAGCTGTTTTTT
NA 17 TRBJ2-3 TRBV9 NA CASTRRGGTSGTDTQYF TGTGCCAGCACCCGTAGGGGGGGAACTAGCGGCACAGATACGCAGTATTTT
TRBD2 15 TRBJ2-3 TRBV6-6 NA CASRGLAGESDTQYF TGTGCCAGCAGGGGACTAGCGGGAGAGTCAGATACGCAGTATTTT
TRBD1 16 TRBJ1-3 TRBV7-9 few CASSQGGGQTGNTIYF TGTGCCAGCAGCCAAGGAGGGGGCCAGACTGGAAACACCATATATTTT
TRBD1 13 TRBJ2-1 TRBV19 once CASSGTGNNEQFF TGTGCCAGTAGTGGGACAGGGAACAATGAGCAGTTCTTC
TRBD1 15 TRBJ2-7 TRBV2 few CASAWGGTGVSEQYF TGTGCCAGTGCCTGGGGGGGGACAGGGGTAAGCGAGCAGTACTTC
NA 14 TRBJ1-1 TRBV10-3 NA CAISAAGLHTEAFF TGTGCCATCAGTGCCGCGGGGCTACACACTGAAGCTTTCTTT
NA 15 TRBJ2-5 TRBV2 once CASSELRGPSETQYF TGTGCCAGCAGTGAGTTAAGGGGCCCCTCGGAGACCCAGTACTTC
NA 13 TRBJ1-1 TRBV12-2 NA CACPGVLNTEAFF TGTGCCTGTCCAGGGGTTCTGAACACTGAAGCTTTCTTT
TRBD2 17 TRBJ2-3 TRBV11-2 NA CASRSTSGRALRDTQYF TGTGCCAGCAGATCTACTAGCGGGAGGGCCTTACGAGATACGCAGTATTTT
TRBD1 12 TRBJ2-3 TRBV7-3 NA CASSPTGGTQYF TGTGCCAGCAGCCCCACAGGGGGTACGCAGTATTTT
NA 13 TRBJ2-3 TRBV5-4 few CASSFGGTDTQYF TGTGCCAGCAGCTTCGGAGGCACAGATACGCAGTATTTT
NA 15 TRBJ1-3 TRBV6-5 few CASSYSRGTGNTIYF TGTGCCAGCAGTTACTCGAGGGGGACTGGAAACACCATATATTTT